This entry lists 30 T cell receptor beta chains sequenced from one sample in a study of cytotoxic CD8 clonotypes in ibrutinib-treated CLL. Here immunoSEQ multiplex PCR was the method, and the copy in TCRdb shows in-frame clones only, minus some. Of 60,000 or so clones in the sample, approximately 57% were seen once. Sequenced material: PBMCs, taken after 12 months of ibrutinib treatment. These TCRs come from a human donor with chronic lymphocytic leukemia.

Turning to this clone: Its ends do not fully match the called genes, so a read error is possible. The chain uses TRBV6-1 and TRBJ2-3; 10 bases match TRBD2. Germline CDR1 reads MNHNS; CDR2 reads SASEGT. The length of the CDR3 is 18 residues. CDR3 amino acids: CAISVSGLAWPSTDTQYF. For the CDR3, the DNA is TGTGCCATCAGTGTTTCGGGACTAGCGTGGCCAAGCACAGATACGCAGTATTTT.

This clone appeared a single time. The chain combines TRBV28 with TRBJ1-5, with TRBD1 as a possible D gene (5 bases). The ends were cut back, 2 bases at V and 4 bases at J, with 12 bases in the middle. This CDR3 comprises 15 residues. Germline CDR1 MDHEN, CDR2 SYDVKM. As DNA, the CDR3 is TGTGCCAGCAGTTTAATTCGACAGCCAAATCAGCCCCAGCATTTT. This sequence encodes CASSLIRQPNQPQHF.

V gene TRBV7-9 combines with J gene TRBJ2-3; D is ambiguous. CDR1 and CDR2 from the germline V gene are SEHNR and FQNEAQ (reference sequence). V dropped 3 bases and J dropped 4 bases, with 2 bases sitting between them. This CDR3 spans 11 amino acids. CDR3 sequence reads: CASSFPDTQYF. The CDR3 DNA reads TGTGCCAGCAGCTTTCCAGATACGCAGTATTTT.

The chain is built from TRBV4-2 and TRBJ2-1; D is perhaps TRBD2 (7 bases). With 0 bases removed from V and 6 bases from J, the gap between germline ends came to 9 bases. Germline loops: CDR1 LGHNA, CDR2 YNFKEQ. This CDR3 contains 14 residues. CDR3 bases: TGTGCCAGCAGCCAAGAGGGGGGGCTCAATGAGCAGTTCTTC. This gives the protein CASSQEGGLNEQFF.

The chain carries TRBV11-3 and TRBJ2-5; D gene unclear. V shed 0 bases and J shed 5 bases, with 7 bases lying between them. The CDR3 length is 13 residues. Germline-derived CDR1 and CDR2 are SGHNT and YENEEA. CDR3 DNA sequence: TGTGCCAGCAGCTTAGATAGGTGGGAGACCCAGTACTTC. Amino acid sequence: CASSLDRWETQYF.

The chain carries TRBV19 and TRBJ1-2; possibly TRBD1 for D (5 bases). CDR1 and CDR2 from the germline V gene are LNHDA and SQIVND (reference sequence). Trimming removed 4 bases from V and 4 bases from J, with 22 bases in between. The CDR3 is made up of 17 amino acids. This CDR3 is CASSTPGAPGVSYGYTF. In nucleotides, the CDR3 is TGTGCCAGTAGTACCCCCGGGGCCCCGGGCGTAAGCTATGGCTACACCTTC.

In this sample, this clone turned up once. The chain links TRBV7-2 to TRBJ2-7; no reliable D call. Germline values: CDR1 SGHTA, CDR2 FQGNSA. CDR3 length: 11 amino acids. The ends were cut back, 3 bases at V and 3 bases at J, with 3 bases in the middle. CDR3 sequence: CASSFIYEQYF. The CDR3 DNA reads as TGTGCCAGCAGCTTTATCTACGAGCAGTACTTC.

This chain connects TRBV9 to TRBJ2-2; D might be TRBD1 (7 bases). Germline CDR1 is SGDLS and CDR2 is YYNGEE. The CDR3 contains 14 residues. V lost 3 bases to trimming and J lost 7 bases, with 13 bases between them. The CDR3 is CASSARQGGGELFF. CDR3 bases: TGTGCCAGCAGCGCGAGACAGGGAGGCGGGGAGCTGTTTTTT.

The rearrangement uses TRBV6-5 and TRBJ1-5; 7 bases align to TRBD1. The CDR3 spans 15 residues. Germline values: CDR1 MNHEY, CDR2 SVGAGI. V was clipped by 5 bases and J by 0 bases; unmatched bases: 4. For the CDR3, the DNA is TGTGCCAGCAGTCCAACAGGGGCTAGCAATCAGCCCCAGCATTTT. Its translation: CASSPTGASNQPQHF.

The chain combines TRBV28 with TRBJ2-1; D ambiguous. This CDR3 contains 12 residues. Germline CDR1 is MDHEN and CDR2 is SYDVKM. Trimming removed 5 bases from V and 6 bases from J, with 8 bases in between. The CDR3 coding sequence is TGTGCCAGCAGTCTCACTCCCAATGAGCAGTTCTTC. It codes for CASSLTPNEQFF.

As regards this clone: Other DNA sequences in the same sample also yield this CDR3. V is TRBV7-2 and J is TRBJ2-3; a possible D gene is TRBD1 (5 bases). V lost 1 base and J lost 4, with 6 bases in between. CDR3 length equals 13 residues. Per germline, CDR1 SGHTA and CDR2 FQGNSA. CDR3 in amino acids: CASSLVGPDTQYF. CDR3 nucleotide sequence: TGTGCCAGCAGCTTAGTGGGGCCAGATACGCAGTATTTT. The entire variable domain, with the rest obtained from reference TRBV7-2 and TRBJ2-3, is as follows: GAGVSQSPSNKVTEKGKDVELRCDPISGHTALYWYRQSLGQGLEFLIYFQGNSAPDKSGLPSDRFSAERTGGSVSTLTIQRTQQEDSAVYLCASSLVGPDTQYFGPGTRLTVL.

This clone was observed many times. The CDR3 is CASSLGRWTEAFF. The DNA for the CDR3 is TGTGCCAGCAGCTTAGGCCGGTGGACTGAAGCTTTCTTT. J is TRBJ1-1 and V is TRBV5-5; D is unresolved. Looked up from germline, CDR1 is SGHKS and CDR2 is YYEKEE (reference sequence). V was pared by 2 bases and J by 5 bases, with 10 bases between. This CDR3 has 13 residues.

Many counts were recorded for this clone. The chain uses TRBV28 and TRBJ2-5; 12 bases match TRBD2. Germline lookup yields CDR1 MDHEN and CDR2 SYDVKM. J was trimmed by 7 bases and V by 1 base; bases with no gene match: 10. This CDR3 region has 17 residues. CDR3 DNA: TGTGCCAGCAGTTTATCGGGACTAGCGGGTCTGGATGTGACCCAGTACTTC. Its translation: CASSLSGLAGLDVTQYF.

The chain recombines TRBV4-2 with TRBJ2-2; 9 bases agree with TRBD2. The junction had 3 bases not matched to a gene; V was cut back by 6 bases and J by 1 base. CDR3 length: 15 residues. From germline, CDR1 is LGHNA and CDR2 YNFKEQ. In nucleotides, the CDR3 is TGTGCCAGCAGACCTAGCGGGGAGAACACCGGGGAGCTGTTTTTT. Residues: CASRPSGENTGELFF.

This clone occurred a few times. Other DNA sequences in this specimen translate into the identical CDR3. This chain connects TRBV7-2 to TRBJ2-7, with TRBD2 matching 7 bases. Germline loops: CDR1 SGHTA, CDR2 FQGNSA. The CDR3 is 16 amino acids. V was pared by 1 base and J by 3 bases, with 9 bases of the junction left unmatched. CDR3 DNA sequence: TGTGCCAGCAGCTTAGTCGGCGTCGGCGGGAGCTACGAGCAGTACTTC. Its protein product is CASSLVGVGGSYEQYF.

V gene TRBV6-5 combines with J gene TRBJ2-7; 12 nucleotides match TRBD1. J lost 5 bases, V lost 8 bases, and 10 bases had no gene match. The CDR3 is made up of 15 amino acids. Germline V CDR1 and CDR2: MNHEY, SVGAGI. The CDR3 protein is CASAAGTGGLNEQYF. CDR3 nucleotide sequence: TGTGCCAGCGCTGCCGGGACAGGGGGCTTGAACGAGCAGTACTTC.

The V call is TRBV15, the J call TRBJ1-1; D not resolved. V was pared by 0 bases and J by 7 bases, with 12 bases between. CDR1 and CDR2 from the germline V gene are LNHNV and YYDKDF (reference sequence). The CDR3 is made up of 14 amino acids. CDR3 sequence: CATSRDPDGYEAFF. The DNA of the CDR3 is TGTGCCACCAGCAGAGACCCCGACGGCTATGAAGCTTTCTTT.

This chain links TRBV28 with TRBJ1-5; no firm D call. Deletions cut 5 bases from V and 2 bases from J, with 13 bases between. Germline values: CDR1 MDHEN, CDR2 SYDVKM. This CDR3 has 15 residues. The CDR3 coding sequence is TGTGCCAGCAGTCGTCGAGGGAGCGGCAATCAGCCCCAGCATTTT. It yields the protein CASSRRGSGNQPQHF. The full variable domain, in which reference TRBV28 and TRBJ1-5 provide the parts outside the CDR3, is DVKVTQSSRYLVKRTGEKVFLECVQDMDHENMFWYRQDPGLGLRLIYFSYDVKMKEKGDIPEGYSVSREKKERFSLILESASTNQTSMYLCASSRRGSGNQPQHFGDGTRLSIL.

The rearrangement links TRBV19 to TRBJ1-6, with D possibly TRBD1 on 6 matching bases. CDR1 and CDR2 from the germline V gene are LNHDA and SQIVND (reference sequence). The CDR3 is made up of 16 amino acids. V shed 7 bases and J shed 8 bases, with 21 bases lying between them. CDR3 amino acids: CASKKRGNQVDSPLHF. DNA of the CDR3: TGTGCCAGTAAAAAGAGGGGGAACCAAGTGGATTCACCCCTCCACTTT.

CDR3 coding DNA: TGTGCCAGCAGCCCCCTCGCCAGGGACTATTCCGAGCAGTACTTC. This sequence encodes CASSPLARDYSEQYF. This rearrangement joins TRBV19 to TRBJ2-7; 7 bases line up with TRBD2. With V trimmed by 9 bases and J by 6 bases, 17 bases remained unmatched. Germline CDR1 is LNHDA and CDR2 is SQIVND (reference sequence). The CDR3 has 15 amino acids. Using reference TRBV19 and TRBJ2-7 for the parts outside the CDR3, the full variable domain is DGGITQSPKYLFRKEGQNVTLSCEQNLNHDAMYWYRQDPGQGLRLIYYSQIVNDFQKGDIAEGYSVSREKKESFPLTVTSAQKNPTAFYLCASSPLARDYSEQYFGPGTRLTVT.

The chain uses TRBV6-5 and TRBJ1-5; D gene uncertain. V gave up 2 bases and J gave up 5 bases, with 7 bases separating them. The CDR3 loop spans 13 amino acids. Germline CDR1 is MNHEY and CDR2 is SVGAGI. The CDR3 bases are TGTGCCAGCAGTTACGTTGGTTATCAGCCCCAGCATTTT. Protein product: CASSYVGYQPQHF.

The rearrangement uses TRBV10-2 and TRBJ1-5, with a possible D match to TRBD1 (6 bases). The V end was cut by 3 bases, the J end by 0 bases, with 15 bases between. This CDR3 has 17 residues. The germline V gene has CDR1 WSHSY and CDR2 SAAADI. DNA for the CDR3: TGCGCCAGCAGTGACCCCCACAGGGTAAATAGCAATCAGCCCCAGCATTTT. Translating gives CASSDPHRVNSNQPQHF.

The chain is built from TRBV5-4 and TRBJ2-5; no definite D call. Germline CDR1 SGHNT, CDR2 YYREEE (reference sequence). This CDR3 has 13 amino acids. Deletions cut 5 bases from V and 2 bases from J, with 10 bases between. CDR3 sequence reads: CASRQRPQETQYF. The CDR3 DNA is TGTGCCAGCAGACAGAGACCTCAAGAGACCCAGTACTTC.

The chain couples TRBV5-1 to TRBJ2-7; 8 bases are shared with TRBD2. V was clipped by 0 bases and J by 2 bases; unmatched bases: 1. This CDR3 has 14 amino acids. The V gene's germline CDR1 is SGHRS and CDR2 YFSETQ. Written as DNA, the CDR3 is TGCGCCAGCAGCTTGGAAGCGGGAGCCTACGAGCAGTACTTC. Amino acid sequence: CASSLEAGAYEQYF.

J is TRBJ2-6 and V is TRBV7-2; D is unclear. Germline CDR1 is SGHTA and CDR2 is FQGNSA. V lost 2 bases, J lost 0 bases, and 5 bases lay in between. The CDR3 consists of 15 residues. CDR3 region: CASSLYRSGANVLTF. CDR3 coding DNA: TGTGCCAGCAGCTTATACCGCTCTGGGGCCAACGTCCTGACTTTC.

This clone was seen more than once but under ten times. The rearrangement links TRBV5-1 to TRBJ1-2; D not resolved. The ends were cut back, 7 bases at V and 6 bases at J, with 13 bases in the middle. The germline gives CDR1 SGHRS, CDR2 YFSETQ. The CDR3 extends over 12 amino acids. CDR3 nucleotides: TGCGCCAGCGCTAGCGTACCGGATGGCTACACCTTC. The encoded protein is CASASVPDGYTF.

The chain uses TRBV29-1 and TRBJ2-6, with D unresolved. Trimming stripped 2 bases from V and 16 bases from J, with 18 bases between. The CDR3 loop spans 13 amino acids. The germline V gene has CDR1 SQVTM and CDR2 ANQGSEA. The CDR3 DNA reads TGCAGCGTTGAATTAAATACCTCCGACGGACTGACTTTC. Amino acid sequence: CSVELNTSDGLTF. Full variable domain (rest looked up from reference TRBV29-1 and TRBJ2-6): SAVISQKPSRDICQRGTSLTIQCQVDSQVTMMFWYRQQPGQSLTLIATANQGSEATYESGFVIDKFPISRPNLTFSTLTVSNMSPEDSSIYLCSVELNTSDGLTFGAGSRLTVL.

As to this clone: Lacking the conserved final phenylalanine or tryptophan, this CDR3 likely reflects a read error. CDR3 region: CASKGWGVYGYTS. In DNA form, the CDR3 reads TGTGCCAGCAAGGGGTGGGGGGTCTATGGCTACACCTCC. V gene TRBV6-1 combines with J gene TRBJ1-2; D perhaps matches TRBD1 (5 bases). Trimming shortened V by 7 bases and J by 4 bases, and 13 bases separated the two germline ends. CDR3 length equals 13 residues. Germline V gene lookup returns CDR1 MNHNS and CDR2 SASEGT.

The sample holds one count of this clone. This chain links TRBV7-9 with TRBJ2-2, with D possibly TRBD2 on 5 matching bases. Trimming removed 3 bases from V and 2 bases from J, with 13 bases in between. The length of the CDR3 is 16 residues. The germline CDR1 and CDR2 sequences are SEHNR and FQNEAQ (reference sequence). The CDR3 here is CASSFPIAFNTGELFF. The CDR3, as DNA: TGTGCCAGCAGCTTCCCGATAGCGTTTAACACCGGGGAGCTGTTTTTT.

This chain links TRBV5-4 with TRBJ1-2, with no clear D. V shed 4 bases and J shed 5 bases, with 15 bases lying between them. Germline lookup yields CDR1 SGHNT and CDR2 YYREEE (reference sequence). The CDR3 is 14 amino acids. In DNA form, the CDR3 reads TGTGCCAGCAGCCTGAACGACATTAGGTATGGCTACACCTTC. Translation: CASSLNDIRYGYTF.